Reported below is one T cell receptor beta chain. This entry belongs to a study of blood T cell repertoires in COVID-19. Using immunoSEQ multiplex PCR, the repertoire was profiled, and TCRdb retains in-frame clones only, with some absent. The table lists 250,000 to 300,000 clones, around 90% of them singletons. This CDR3 spans 15 amino acids. V was shortened by 2 bases and J by 7 bases, with 13 bases between the two germline ends. CDR1 and CDR2 from the germline V gene are SGHDT and YYEEEE. The material sequenced was peripheral blood. The clonotype comes from a woman aged 60-75 years with COVID-19, enrolled during active disease. The V call is TRBV5-6, the J call TRBJ1-6, with unresolved D. CDR3 nucleotides: TGTGCCAGCAGCTTAGTAAACAGCGGAAATTCACCCCTCCACTTT. It is translated as CASSLVNSGNSPLHF.